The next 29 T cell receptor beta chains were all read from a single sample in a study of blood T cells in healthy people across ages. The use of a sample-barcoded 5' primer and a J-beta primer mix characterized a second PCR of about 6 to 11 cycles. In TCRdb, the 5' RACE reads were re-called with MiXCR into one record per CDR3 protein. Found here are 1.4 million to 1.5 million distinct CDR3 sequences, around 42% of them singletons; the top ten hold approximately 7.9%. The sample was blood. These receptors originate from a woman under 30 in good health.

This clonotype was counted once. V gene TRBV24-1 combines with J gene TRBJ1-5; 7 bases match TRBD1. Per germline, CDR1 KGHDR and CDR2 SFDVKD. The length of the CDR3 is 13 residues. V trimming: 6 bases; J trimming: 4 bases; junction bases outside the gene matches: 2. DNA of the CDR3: TGTGCCACCAGTCAACAGGGGAATCAGCCCCAGCATTTT. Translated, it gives CATSQQGNQPQHF.

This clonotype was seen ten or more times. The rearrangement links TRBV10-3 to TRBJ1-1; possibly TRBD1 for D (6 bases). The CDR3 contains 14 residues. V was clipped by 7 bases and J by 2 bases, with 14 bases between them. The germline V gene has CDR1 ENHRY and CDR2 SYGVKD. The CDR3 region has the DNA TGTGCCATCACCCCGACAGGCCCCAACACTGAAGCTTTCTTT. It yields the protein CAITPTGPNTEAFF.

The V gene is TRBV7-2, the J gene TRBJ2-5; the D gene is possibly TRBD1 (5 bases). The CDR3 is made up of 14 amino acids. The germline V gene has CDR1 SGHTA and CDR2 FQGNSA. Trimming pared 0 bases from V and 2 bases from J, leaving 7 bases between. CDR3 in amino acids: CASSLARAQETQYF. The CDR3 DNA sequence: TGTGCCAGCAGCTTAGCCAGGGCACAAGAGACCCAGTACTTC.

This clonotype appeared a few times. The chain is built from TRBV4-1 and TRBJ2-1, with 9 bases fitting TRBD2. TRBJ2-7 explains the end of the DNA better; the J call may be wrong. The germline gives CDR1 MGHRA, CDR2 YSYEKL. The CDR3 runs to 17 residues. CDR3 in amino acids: CASSQLGLANLYNEQYF. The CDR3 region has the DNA TGCGCCAGCAGCCAACTCGGACTAGCGAACCTGTACAATGAGCAGTACTTC.

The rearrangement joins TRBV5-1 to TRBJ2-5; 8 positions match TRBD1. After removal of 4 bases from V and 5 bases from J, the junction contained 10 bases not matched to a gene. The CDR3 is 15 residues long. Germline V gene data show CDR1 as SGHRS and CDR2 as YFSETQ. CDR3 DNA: TGCGCCAGCAGCCCGGGGTCAGGGGGCAAGGAGACCCAGTACTTC. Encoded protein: CASSPGSGGKETQYF.

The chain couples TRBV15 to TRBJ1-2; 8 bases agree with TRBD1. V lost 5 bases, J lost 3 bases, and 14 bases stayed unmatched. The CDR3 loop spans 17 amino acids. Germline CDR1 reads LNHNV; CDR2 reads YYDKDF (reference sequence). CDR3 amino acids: CATSGLGQGMTDYGYTF. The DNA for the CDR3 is TGTGCCACCAGCGGACTAGGACAGGGAATGACGGACTATGGCTACACCTTC.

The CDR3 protein is CASSFGGGETDTQYF. The DNA for the CDR3 is TGTGCCAGCAGCTTCGGCGGGGGAGAGACAGATACGCAGTATTTT. This rearrangement joins TRBV7-3 to TRBJ2-3; 7 bases are shared with TRBD2. This CDR3 is 15 amino acids long. Germline values: CDR1 SGHTA, CDR2 FQGTGA. With 3 bases clipped from V and 3 bases from J, the junction kept 6 bases outside the gene matches.

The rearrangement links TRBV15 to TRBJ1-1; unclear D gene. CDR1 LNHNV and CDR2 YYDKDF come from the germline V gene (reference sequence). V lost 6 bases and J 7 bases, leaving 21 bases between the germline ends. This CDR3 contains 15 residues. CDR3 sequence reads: CATSNRVSGGIEAFF. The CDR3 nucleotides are TGTGCCACCAGTAATAGAGTCTCAGGAGGGATTGAAGCTTTCTTT.

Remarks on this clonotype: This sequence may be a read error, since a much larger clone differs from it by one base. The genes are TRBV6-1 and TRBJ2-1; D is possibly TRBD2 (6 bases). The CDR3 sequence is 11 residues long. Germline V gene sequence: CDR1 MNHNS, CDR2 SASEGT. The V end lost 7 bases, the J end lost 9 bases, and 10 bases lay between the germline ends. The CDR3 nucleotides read TGTGCCAGCACTTGGAGGGGTGAGCAGTTCTTC. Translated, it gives CASTWRGEQFF.

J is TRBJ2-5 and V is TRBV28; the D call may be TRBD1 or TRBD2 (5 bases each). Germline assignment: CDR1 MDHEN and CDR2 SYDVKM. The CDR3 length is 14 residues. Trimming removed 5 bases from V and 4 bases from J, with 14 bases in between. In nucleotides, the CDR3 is TGTGCCAGCAGTGGGACCCATCTAAGAGAGACCCAGTACTTC. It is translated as CASSGTHLRETQYF.

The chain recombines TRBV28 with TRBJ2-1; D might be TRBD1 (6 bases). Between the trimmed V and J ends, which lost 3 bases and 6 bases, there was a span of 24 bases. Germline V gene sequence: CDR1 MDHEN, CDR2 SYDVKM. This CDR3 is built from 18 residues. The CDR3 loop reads CASSFDVLGRGRTNEQFF. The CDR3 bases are TGTGCCAGCAGTTTCGACGTATTAGGCAGGGGCCGAACCAATGAGCAGTTCTTC.

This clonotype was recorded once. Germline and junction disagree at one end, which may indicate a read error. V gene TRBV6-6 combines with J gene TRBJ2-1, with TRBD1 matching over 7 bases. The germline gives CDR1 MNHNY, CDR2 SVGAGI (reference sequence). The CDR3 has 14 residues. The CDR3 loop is CVSSDEGAINEQFF. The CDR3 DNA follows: TGTGTCAGCAGTGATGAGGGGGCCATCAATGAGCAGTTCTTC.

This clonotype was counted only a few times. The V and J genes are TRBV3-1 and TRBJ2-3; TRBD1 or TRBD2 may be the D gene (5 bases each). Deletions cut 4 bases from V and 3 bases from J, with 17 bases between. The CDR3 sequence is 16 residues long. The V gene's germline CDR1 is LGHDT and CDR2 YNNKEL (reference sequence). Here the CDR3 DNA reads TGTGCCAGCAGCCGAAGCCGGGACCCCAGAACAGATACGCAGTATTTT. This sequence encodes CASSRSRDPRTDTQYF.

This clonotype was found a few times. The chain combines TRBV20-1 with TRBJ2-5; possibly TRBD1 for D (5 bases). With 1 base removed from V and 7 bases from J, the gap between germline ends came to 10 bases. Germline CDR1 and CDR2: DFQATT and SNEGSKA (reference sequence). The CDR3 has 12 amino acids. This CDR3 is CSARGQGRTQYF. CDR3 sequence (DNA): TGCAGTGCTAGAGGTCAGGGCAGGACCCAGTACTTC.

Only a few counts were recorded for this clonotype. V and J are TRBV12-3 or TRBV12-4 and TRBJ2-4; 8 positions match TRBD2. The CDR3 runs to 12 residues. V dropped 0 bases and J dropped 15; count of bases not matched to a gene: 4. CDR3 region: CASSLAGTSLYF. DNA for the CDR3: TGTGCCAGCAGTTTAGCCGGGACTAGTTTGTACTTC.

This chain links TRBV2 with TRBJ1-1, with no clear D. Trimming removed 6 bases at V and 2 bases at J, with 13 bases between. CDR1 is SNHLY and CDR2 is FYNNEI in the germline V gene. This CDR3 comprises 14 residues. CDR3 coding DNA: TGTGCCAGCAGCAGTCCACAGATTAACACTGAAGCTTTCTTT. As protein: CASSSPQINTEAFF.

CDR3 sequence: CASSIYGGGNTGELFF. CDR3 coding DNA: TGTGCCAGTAGTATCTACGGCGGGGGGAACACCGGGGAGCTGTTTTTT. J is TRBJ2-2 and V is TRBV19, with 7 bases lining up with TRBD2. The CDR3 has 16 residues. The V gene end was trimmed by 3 bases and the J gene end by 1 base; junction bases not matched to a gene: 5. Germline V gene sequence: CDR1 LNHDA, CDR2 SQIVND (reference sequence).

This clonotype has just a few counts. This CDR3 is CASRATGGSETQYF. The CDR3 DNA sequence: TGTGCCAGCAGGGCGACAGGGGGCAGCGAGACCCAGTACTTC. V is TRBV6-4 and J is TRBJ2-5; 10 nucleotides align to TRBD1. Trimming removed 6 bases from V and 5 bases from J; junction bases left unmatched: 6. This CDR3 spans 14 amino acids. Germline V gene lookup returns CDR1 MRHNA and CDR2 SNTAGT.

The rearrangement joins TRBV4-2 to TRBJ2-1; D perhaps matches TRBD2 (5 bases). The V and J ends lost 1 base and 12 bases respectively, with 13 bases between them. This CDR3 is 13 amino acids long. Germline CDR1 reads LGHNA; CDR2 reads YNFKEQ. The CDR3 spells CASSQAGVLGQFF. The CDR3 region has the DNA TGTGCCAGCAGCCAAGCCGGGGTTTTGGGGCAGTTCTTC.

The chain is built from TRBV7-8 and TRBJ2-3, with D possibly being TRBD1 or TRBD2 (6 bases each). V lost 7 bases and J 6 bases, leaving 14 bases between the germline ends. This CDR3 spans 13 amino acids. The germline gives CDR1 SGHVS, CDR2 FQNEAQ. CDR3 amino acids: CASTMWGADTQYF. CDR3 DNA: TGTGCCAGCACCATGTGGGGGGCGGATACGCAGTATTTT.

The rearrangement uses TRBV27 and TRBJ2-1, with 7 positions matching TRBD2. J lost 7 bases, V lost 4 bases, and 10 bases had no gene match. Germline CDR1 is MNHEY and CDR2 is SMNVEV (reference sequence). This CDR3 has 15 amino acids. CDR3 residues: CASSSRLANWNEQFF. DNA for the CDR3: TGTGCCAGCAGTTCAAGACTAGCAAATTGGAATGAGCAGTTCTTC.

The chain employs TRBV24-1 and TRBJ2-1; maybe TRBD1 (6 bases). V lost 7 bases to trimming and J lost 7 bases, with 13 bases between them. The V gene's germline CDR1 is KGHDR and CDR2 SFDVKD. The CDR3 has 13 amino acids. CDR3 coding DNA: TGTGCCACCAGAATAGGGGGTGGGAATGAGCAGTTCTTC. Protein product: CATRIGGGNEQFF.

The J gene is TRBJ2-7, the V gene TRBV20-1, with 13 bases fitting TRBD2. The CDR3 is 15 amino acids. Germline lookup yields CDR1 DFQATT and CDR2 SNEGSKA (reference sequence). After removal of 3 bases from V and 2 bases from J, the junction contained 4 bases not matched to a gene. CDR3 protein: CSASSGLAGAYEQYF. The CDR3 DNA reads TGCAGTGCTAGCTCCGGACTAGCGGGAGCCTACGAGCAGTACTTC.

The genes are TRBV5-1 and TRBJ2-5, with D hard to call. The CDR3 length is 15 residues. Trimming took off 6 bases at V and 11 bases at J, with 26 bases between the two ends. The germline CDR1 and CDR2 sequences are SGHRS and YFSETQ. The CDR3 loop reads CASIPPSVDSSEQYF. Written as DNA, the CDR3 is TGCGCCAGCATCCCTCCCAGTGTAGATAGTAGTGAGCAGTACTTC.

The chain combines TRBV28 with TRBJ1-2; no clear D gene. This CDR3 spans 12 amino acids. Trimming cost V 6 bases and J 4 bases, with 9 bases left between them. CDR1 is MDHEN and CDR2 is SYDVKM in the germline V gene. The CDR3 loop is CASRPNSYGYTF. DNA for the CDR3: TGTGCCAGCAGACCGAACAGCTATGGCTACACCTTC.

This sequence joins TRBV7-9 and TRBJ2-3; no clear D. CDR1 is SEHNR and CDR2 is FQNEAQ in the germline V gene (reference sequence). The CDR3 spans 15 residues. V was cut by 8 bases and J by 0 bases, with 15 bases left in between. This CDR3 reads CASGHRTGSTDTQYF. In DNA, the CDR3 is TGTGCCAGCGGCCATCGGACGGGCAGCACAGATACGCAGTATTTT.

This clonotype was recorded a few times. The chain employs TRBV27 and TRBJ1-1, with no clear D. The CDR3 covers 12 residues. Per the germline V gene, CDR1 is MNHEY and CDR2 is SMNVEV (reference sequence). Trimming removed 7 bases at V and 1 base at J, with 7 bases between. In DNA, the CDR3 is TGTGCCAGCAAGGAACAGAACACTGAAGCTTTCTTT. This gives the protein CASKEQNTEAFF.

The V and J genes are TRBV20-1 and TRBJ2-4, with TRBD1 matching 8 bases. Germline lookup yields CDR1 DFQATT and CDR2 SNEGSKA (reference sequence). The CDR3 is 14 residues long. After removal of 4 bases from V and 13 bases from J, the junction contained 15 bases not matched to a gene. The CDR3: CSATETGAVNEQYF. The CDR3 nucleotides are TGCAGTGCTACCGAGACAGGGGCGGTGAATGAGCAGTACTTC.

DNA of the CDR3: TGTGCCAGCAGCGTACTTCGGGGACCGTACGGCTACACCTTC. Translated: CASSVLRGPYGYTF. The chain recombines TRBV3-1 with TRBJ1-2, with a tentative D call TRBD1 (5 bases). Trimming pared 5 bases from V and 8 bases from J, leaving 18 bases between. This CDR3 has 14 amino acids. Germline assignment: CDR1 LGHDT and CDR2 YNNKEL (reference sequence).